The rows below give T cell receptor beta chains drawn from one sample of a study of radiotherapy plus CTLA-4 blockade in lung cancer. Some clones are missing from TCRdb's copy, which holds only in-frame ones; the method was immunoSEQ multiplex PCR. This table has roughly 40,000 clones, about four fifths appearing once. The sequenced sample was peripheral blood, obtained from a patient treated with radiotherapy plus ipilimumab. The receptors stem from a human donor with non-small cell lung cancer that progressed on radiotherapy plus ipilimumab. The CDR3 runs from the conserved cysteine through the conserved F or W. D genes are given only for firm matches. Clone size is stated in some rows and not others, as once, few, many or a class when expanded.

length,D,size,V,J,CDR3,DNA
14,NA,few,TRBV4-2,TRBJ2-7,CASKSLAGEYEQYF,TGTGCCAGCAAAAGTTTGGCAGGGGAATACGAGCAGTACTTC
13,NA,once,TRBV5-1,TRBJ2-1,CASSGTHDNEQFF,TGCGCCAGCAGCGGGACACACGACAATGAGCAGTTCTTC
14,NA,NA,TRBV23-1,TRBJ1-2,CASSQSWRNYGYTF,TGCGCCAGCAGTCAATCGTGGAGGAACTATGGCTACACCTTC
14,TRBD1,NA,TRBV14,TRBJ2-1,CASSRGQGPLLQFF,TGTGCCAGCAGCCGGGGACAGGGTCCGCTATTGCAGTTCTTC
14,TRBD1,NA,TRBV6-5,TRBJ1-3,CASRKAGGGNTIYF,TGTGCCAGCAGGAAGGCAGGGGGCGGAAACACCATATATTTT
16,TRBD1,NA,TRBV18,TRBJ2-7,CASSPPIGQGIHEQYF,TGTGCCAGCTCACCACCCATAGGACAGGGTATCCACGAGCAGTACTTC
13,TRBD1,NA,TRBV6-1,TRBJ1-2,CASSDPDRAGYTF,TGTGCCAGCAGTGACCCGGACAGGGCTGGCTACACCTTC
16,NA,NA,TRBV6-1,TRBJ2-5,CASSVTSIAVQETQYF,TGTGCCAGCAGTGTCACGTCAATAGCGGTCCAAGAGACCCAGTACTTC
14,NA,NA,TRBV14,TRBJ1-2,CASSRDWGLYGYTF,TGTGCCAGCAGCCGCGATTGGGGGCTCTATGGCTACACCTTC
12,NA,NA,TRBV15,TRBJ1-1,CATSSTGAEAFF,TGTGCCACCAGCAGCACCGGGGCTGAAGCTTTCTTT
14,NA,NA,TRBV4-1,TRBJ1-1,CASSQPREGTEAFF,TGCGCCAGCAGCCAACCCCGTGAGGGCACTGAAGCTTTCTTT
13,TRBD1,NA,TRBV27,TRBJ2-7,CASSRDRGYEQYF,TGTGCCAGCAGCCGGGACAGGGGTTACGAGCAGTACTTC
11,NA,once,TRBV28,TRBJ1-1,CASSPRTEAFF,TGTGCCAGCAGTCCCCGCACTGAAGCTTTCTTT
20,TRBD2,NA,TRBV19,TRBJ2-1,CASSIDNPLSAGGKYNEQFF,TGTGCCAGTAGTATAGATAACCCTCTTTCCGCGGGGGGGAAATACAATGAGCAGTTCTTC
16,NA,NA,TRBV19,TRBJ2-6,CARVTGSSSGANVLTF,TGTGCCAGAGTGACAGGCTCCAGCTCTGGGGCCAACGTCCTGACTTTC
14,NA,NA,TRBV5-1,TRBJ2-5,CASSLGGDTETQYF,TGCGCCAGCAGCTTGGGGGGGGATACGGAGACCCAGTACTTC
16,NA,once,TRBV6-1,TRBJ1-5,CASSAGIPSSNQPQHF,TGTGCCAGCAGTGCCGGTATCCCCTCTAGCAATCAGCCCCAGCATTTT
13,TRBD1,NA,TRBV5-1,TRBJ1-2,CASSLQGAQGYTF,TGCGCCAGCAGCTTGCAGGGGGCGCAGGGCTACACCTTC
14,NA,NA,TRBV5-4,TRBJ1-6,CASSLDTGNSPLHF,TGTGCCAGCAGCTTGGACACAGGCAATTCACCCCTCCACTTT
16,NA,few,TRBV2,TRBJ2-6,CASSLDRSSGANVLTF,TGTGCCAGCAGTCTCGACAGAAGCTCTGGGGCCAACGTCCTGACTTTC
19,NA,NA,TRBV4-1,TRBJ1-1,CASSQDERQGNWMNTEAFF,TGCGCCAGCAGCCAAGATGAGAGGCAGGGAAATTGGATGAACACTGAAGCTTTCTTT
13,NA,NA,TRBV7-2,TRBJ1-2,CASSRQVNYGYTF,TGTGCCAGCAGCCGACAGGTTAACTATGGCTACACCTTC
15,TRBD2,NA,TRBV4-3,TRBJ2-1,CASSQASGGPDEQFF,TGCGCCAGCAGCCAAGCCAGCGGGGGTCCAGATGAGCAGTTCTTC
15,NA,NA,TRBV4-3,TRBJ2-7,CASSQDRQGPYEQYF,TGCGCCAGCAGCCAAGATCGGCAGGGGCCCTACGAGCAGTACTTC
15,NA,once,TRBV9,TRBJ2-7,CASSRIGGSWDEQYF,TGTGCCAGCAGCCGAATTGGGGGGTCTTGGGACGAGCAGTACTTC
14,NA,NA,TRBV13,TRBJ2-3,CASSPLISTDTQYF,TGTGCCAGCAGCCCTCTTATTAGCACAGATACGCAGTATTTT
13,NA,once,TRBV5-4,TRBJ2-7,CASSSAAGEEQYF,TGTGCCAGCAGCTCGGCAGCCGGGGAGGAGCAGTACTTC
12,NA,NA,TRBV14,TRBJ1-2,CASSQPPGGYTF,TGTGCCAGCAGCCAACCCCCGGGAGGCTACACCTTC
13,NA,NA,TRBV19,TRBJ1-6,CASSYRVDSPLHF,TGTGCCAGTAGCTACAGGGTTGATTCACCCCTCCACTTT
16,NA,NA,TRBV4-1,TRBJ2-7,CASSQDVLTSSYEQYF,TGCGCCAGCAGCCAAGATGTACTAACGAGTTCCTACGAGCAGTACTTC
15,TRBD1,NA,TRBV5-6,TRBJ1-1,CASSLVGGLGTEAFF,TGTGCCAGCAGCTTGGTAGGGGGCTTGGGGACTGAAGCTTTCTTT
14,TRBD1,NA,TRBV2,TRBJ2-7,CASTGAGGSYEQYF,TGTGCCAGCACTGGAGCAGGGGGAAGCTACGAGCAGTACTTC
12,TRBD2,NA,TRBV29-1,TRBJ2-5,CSVPRGEETQYF,TGCAGCGTCCCCCGGGGGGAAGAGACCCAGTACTTC
21,NA,NA,TRBV4-2,TRBJ1-6,CASSQSLGGSGSSSYNSPLHF,TGTGCCAGCAGCCAATCACTAGGAGGGAGCGGCTCAAGCTCCTATAATTCACCCCTCCACTTT
15,TRBD1,NA,TRBV7-2,TRBJ1-5,CASSSQTGEVQRQHF,TGTGCCAGCAGCTCGCAGACAGGGGAGGTACAGCGCCAGCATTTT
12,TRBD2,NA,TRBV29-1,TRBJ2-5,CSVARWGGEQYF,TGCAGCGTCGCCCGCTGGGGGGGAGAGCAGTACTTC
13,NA,NA,TRBV5-6,TRBJ1-2,CASSFQGAYGYTF,TGTGCCAGCAGCTTTCAAGGGGCCTATGGCTACACCTTC
16,NA,NA,TRBV5-1,TRBJ1-3,CASSQIGDSSGNTIYF,TGCGCCAGCAGCCAGATCGGGGATAGCTCTGGAAACACCATATATTTT
15,NA,few,TRBV2,TRBJ1-1,CASSEIGGRNTEAFF,TGTGCCAGCAGTGAAATTGGGGGCCGGAACACTGAAGCTTTCTTT
13,NA,NA,TRBV5-6,TRBJ2-1,CASSLAGRNEQFF,TGTGCCAGCAGCCTGGCGGGGAGAAATGAGCAGTTCTTC
13,NA,NA,TRBV7-9,TRBJ1-1,CASSLEGGTEAFF,TGTGCCAGCAGCTTAGAAGGGGGCACTGAAGCTTTCTTT
14,NA,NA,TRBV2,TRBJ1-5,CASSGDRSNGPQHF,TGTGCCAGCAGTGGTGACAGGAGCAACGGGCCCCAGCATTTT
14,NA,NA,TRBV2,TRBJ2-7,CASSEASSPYEQYF,TGTGCCAGCAGTGAGGCTAGCTCCCCCTACGAGCAGTACTTC
16,TRBD1,NA,TRBV15,TRBJ1-5,CATSRGRQGLGQPQHF,TGTGCCACCAGCAGAGGGAGACAGGGCTTGGGTCAGCCCCAGCATTTT
18,TRBD1,NA,TRBV7-2,TRBJ1-2,CASSLAGTGTFGVYGYTF,TGTGCCAGCAGCTTAGCCGGGACAGGGACTTTTGGGGTCTATGGCTACACCTTC
19,TRBD1,NA,TRBV19,TRBJ1-5,CASSLRQGARSRIHQPQHF,TGTGCCAGTAGTCTGAGACAGGGGGCGCGATCTAGGATCCATCAGCCCCAGCATTTT
15,TRBD1,NA,TRBV7-9,TRBJ1-1,CASSLASSRGTEAFF,TGTGCCAGCAGCTTAGCGAGTTCCAGGGGGACTGAAGCTTTCTTT
11,NA,few,TRBV29-1,TRBJ1-2,CSVDSNYGYTF,TGCAGCGTTGACAGTAACTATGGCTACACCTTC
14,NA,NA,TRBV5-4,TRBJ1-1,CASSFGERRTEAFF,TGTGCCAGCAGCTTCGGGGAGAGGAGAACTGAAGCTTTCTTT
14,TRBD1,NA,TRBV27,TRBJ2-7,CASYRDRGSYEQYF,TGTGCCAGCTACCGGGACAGGGGATCGTACGAGCAGTACTTC
15,NA,NA,TRBV27,TRBJ1-2,CASSLFPGTNYGYTF,TGTGCCAGCAGTTTATTTCCGGGGACTAACTATGGCTACACCTTC
13,NA,NA,TRBV2,TRBJ1-5,CASKDISNQPQHF,TGTGCCAGCAAGGACATTAGCAATCAGCCCCAGCATTTT
13,NA,few,TRBV11-2,TRBJ2-5,CASSFRRSETQYF,TGTGCCAGCAGCTTTCGGAGGTCAGAGACCCAGTACTTC
15,TRBD2,NA,TRBV5-1,TRBJ2-1,CASSSGGPNINEQFF,TGCGCCAGCAGCTCGGGGGGGCCGAATATCAATGAGCAGTTCTTC
14,TRBD1,NA,TRBV10-3,TRBJ1-5,CAISPDRAGAPQHF,TGTGCCATCAGCCCCGACAGGGCTGGGGCGCCCCAGCATTTT
14,NA,NA,TRBV6-6,TRBJ2-2,CASRPQGFDGELFF,TGTGCCAGCAGACCACAGGGTTTTGACGGGGAGCTGTTTTTT
14,TRBD1,NA,TRBV6-5,TRBJ1-2,CASSYSNRGYGYTF,TGTGCCAGCAGTTACTCTAACAGGGGATATGGCTACACCTTC
13,NA,NA,TRBV11-2,TRBJ1-1,CASNHRSEAEAFF,TGTGCCAGCAACCATAGGAGTGAGGCAGAAGCTTTCTTT
17,TRBD1,NA,TRBV19,TRBJ1-5,CASSQRGQVFSNQPQHF,TGTGCCAGTAGCCAGAGGGGACAGGTTTTTAGCAATCAGCCCCAGCATTTT
14,NA,NA,TRBV9,TRBJ2-2,CASSVRGNTGELFF,TGTGCCAGCAGCGTAAGGGGGAACACCGGGGAGCTGTTTTTT